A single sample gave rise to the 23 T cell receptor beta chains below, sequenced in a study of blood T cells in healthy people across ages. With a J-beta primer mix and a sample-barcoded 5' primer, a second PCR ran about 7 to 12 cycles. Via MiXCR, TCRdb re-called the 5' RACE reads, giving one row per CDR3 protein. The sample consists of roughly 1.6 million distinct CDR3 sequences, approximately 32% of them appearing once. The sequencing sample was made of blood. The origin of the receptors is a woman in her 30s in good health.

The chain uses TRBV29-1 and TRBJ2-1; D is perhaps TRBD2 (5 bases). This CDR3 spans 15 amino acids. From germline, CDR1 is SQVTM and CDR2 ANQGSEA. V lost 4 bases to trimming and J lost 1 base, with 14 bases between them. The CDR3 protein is CSVGEAARSYNEQFF. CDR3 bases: TGCAGCGTTGGGGAAGCGGCCCGATCCTACAATGAGCAGTTCTTC.

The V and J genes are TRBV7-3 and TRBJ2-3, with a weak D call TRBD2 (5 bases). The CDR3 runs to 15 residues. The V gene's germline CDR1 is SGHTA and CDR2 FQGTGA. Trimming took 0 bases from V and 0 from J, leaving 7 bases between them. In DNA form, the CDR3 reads TGTGCCAGCAGCTTAACTTGGAGGAGCACAGATACGCAGTATTTT. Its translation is CASSLTWRSTDTQYF.

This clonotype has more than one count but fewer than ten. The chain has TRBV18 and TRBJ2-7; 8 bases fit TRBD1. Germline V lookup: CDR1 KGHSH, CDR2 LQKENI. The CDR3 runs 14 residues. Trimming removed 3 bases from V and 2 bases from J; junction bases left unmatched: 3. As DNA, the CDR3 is TGTGCCAGCTCACCGGGACAGGCAACCTACGAGCAGTACTTC. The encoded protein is CASSPGQATYEQYF.

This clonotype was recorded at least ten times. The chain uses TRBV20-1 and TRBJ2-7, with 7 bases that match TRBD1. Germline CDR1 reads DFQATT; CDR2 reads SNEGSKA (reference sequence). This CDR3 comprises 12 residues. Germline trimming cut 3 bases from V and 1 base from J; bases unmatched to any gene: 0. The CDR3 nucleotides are TGCAGTGCTAGGGGACAGTCCTACGAGCAGTACTTC. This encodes CSARGQSYEQYF.

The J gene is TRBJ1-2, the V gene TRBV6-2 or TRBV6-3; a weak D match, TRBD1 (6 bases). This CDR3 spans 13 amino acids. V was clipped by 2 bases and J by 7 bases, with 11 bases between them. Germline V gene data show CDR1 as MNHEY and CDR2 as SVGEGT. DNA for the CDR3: TGTGCCAGCAGTTACGGACAGAAAACTGGCTACACCTTC. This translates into CASSYGQKTGYTF.

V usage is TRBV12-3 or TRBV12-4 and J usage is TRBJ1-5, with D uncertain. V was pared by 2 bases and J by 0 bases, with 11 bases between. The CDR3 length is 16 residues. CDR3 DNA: TGTGCCAGCAGTTTAATGGCCGGGAATAGCAATCAGCCCCAGCATTTT. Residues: CASSLMAGNSNQPQHF.

As DNA, the CDR3 is TGTGCCACCAGTGTGGGAGGAGGGAGGTCGATCAATGAGCAGTTCTTC. Amino acid sequence: CATSVGGGRSINEQFF. The chain combines TRBV24-1 with TRBJ2-1; a weak D match, TRBD2 (6 bases). Trimming shortened V by 5 bases and J by 6 bases, and 19 bases separated the two germline ends. Germline lookup yields CDR1 KGHDR and CDR2 SFDVKD. The CDR3 runs 16 residues.

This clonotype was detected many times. CDR3 DNA sequence: TGCAGCGTTGAGAGGGGATGGGAAGAGACCCAGTACTTC. Protein sequence: CSVERGWEETQYF. J is TRBJ2-5 and V is TRBV29-1; D is perhaps TRBD1 or TRBD2 (5 bases each). From germline, CDR1 is SQVTM and CDR2 ANQGSEA. The V gene lost 3 bases and the J gene lost 3 bases, with 11 bases spanning the gap. CDR3 length: 13 residues.

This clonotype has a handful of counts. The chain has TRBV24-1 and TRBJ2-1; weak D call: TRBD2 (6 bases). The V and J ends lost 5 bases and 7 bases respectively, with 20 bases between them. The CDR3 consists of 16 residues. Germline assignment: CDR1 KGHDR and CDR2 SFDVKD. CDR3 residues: CATSVTGAGGGNEQFF. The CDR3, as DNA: TGTGCCACCAGTGTTACCGGGGCGGGCGGAGGGAATGAGCAGTTCTTC.

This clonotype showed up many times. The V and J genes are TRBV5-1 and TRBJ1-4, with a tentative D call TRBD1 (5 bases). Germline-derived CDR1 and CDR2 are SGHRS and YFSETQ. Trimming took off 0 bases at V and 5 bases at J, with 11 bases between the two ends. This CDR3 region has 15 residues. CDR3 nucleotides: TGCGCCAGCAGCTTGGCGGGAGGGACGAATGAAAAACTGTTTTTT. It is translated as CASSLAGGTNEKLFF.

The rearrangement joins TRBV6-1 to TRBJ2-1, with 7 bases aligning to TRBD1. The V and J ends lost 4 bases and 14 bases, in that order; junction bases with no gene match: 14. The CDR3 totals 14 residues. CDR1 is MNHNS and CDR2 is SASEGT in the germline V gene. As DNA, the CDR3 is TGTGCCAGCAGTGCCCTGTGGACAGGTACTGATGAGTTCTTC. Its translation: CASSALWTGTDEFF.

The CDR3 DNA follows: TGTGCCAGCAGTTACGGGCGGACAGTGAACACCGGGGAGCTGTTTTTT. Translating it yields CASSYGRTVNTGELFF. This chain connects TRBV2 to TRBJ2-2; tentative D call: TRBD1 (6 bases). The CDR3 consists of 16 residues. Trimming removed 5 bases from V and 1 base from J, with 14 bases in between. Germline CDR1 is SNHLY and CDR2 is FYNNEI. Together with reference TRBV2 and TRBJ2-2, the CDR3 gives the full variable domain: EPEVTQTPSHQVTQMGQEVILRCVPISNHLYFYWYRQILGQKVEFLVSFYNNEISEKSEIFDDQFSVERPDGSNFTLKIRSTKLEDSAMYFCASSYGRTVNTGELFFGEGSRLTVL.

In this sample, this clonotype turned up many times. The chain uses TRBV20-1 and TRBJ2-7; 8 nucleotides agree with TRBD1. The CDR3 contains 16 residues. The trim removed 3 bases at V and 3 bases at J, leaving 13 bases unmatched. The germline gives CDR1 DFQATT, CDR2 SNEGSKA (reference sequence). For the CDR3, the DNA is TGCAGTGCTAGGAGCCTTGACAGGGGACAATTCTACGAGCAGTACTTC. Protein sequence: CSARSLDRGQFYEQYF.

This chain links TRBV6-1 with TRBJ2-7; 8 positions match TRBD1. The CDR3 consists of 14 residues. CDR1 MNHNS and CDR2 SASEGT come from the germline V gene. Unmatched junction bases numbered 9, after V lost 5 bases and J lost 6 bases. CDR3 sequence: CASSTGTGFGEQYF. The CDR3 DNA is TGTGCCAGCAGTACCGGGACAGGTTTCGGCGAGCAGTACTTC.

The CDR3 sequence: CASIPGRGLYNEQFF. CDR3 in DNA: TGTGCCAGCATACCTGGCAGGGGGCTTTACAATGAGCAGTTCTTC. The chain has TRBV2 and TRBJ2-1, with TRBD1 identical over 8 bases. This CDR3 contains 15 residues. V dropped 7 bases and J dropped 4; count of bases not matched to a gene: 9. Germline V gene sequence: CDR1 SNHLY, CDR2 FYNNEI.

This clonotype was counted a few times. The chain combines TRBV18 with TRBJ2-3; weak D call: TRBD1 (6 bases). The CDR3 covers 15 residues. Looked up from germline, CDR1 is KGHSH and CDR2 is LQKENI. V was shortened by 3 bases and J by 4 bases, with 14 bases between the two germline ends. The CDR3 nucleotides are TGTGCCAGCTCACCGGACCGACAGGCTTCAGATACGCAGTATTTT. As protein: CASSPDRQASDTQYF. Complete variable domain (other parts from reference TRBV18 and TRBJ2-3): NAGVMQNPRHLVRRRGQEARLRCSPMKGHSHVYWYRQLPEEGLKFMVYLQKENIIDESGMPKERFSAEFPKEGPSILRIQQVVRGDSAAYFCASSPDRQASDTQYFGPGTRLTVL.

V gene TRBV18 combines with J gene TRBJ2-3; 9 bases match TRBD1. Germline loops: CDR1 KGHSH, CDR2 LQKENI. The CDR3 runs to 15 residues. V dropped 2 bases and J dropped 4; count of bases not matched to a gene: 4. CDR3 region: CASSPDRGGADTQYF. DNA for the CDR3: TGTGCCAGCTCACCAGACAGGGGGGGAGCAGATACGCAGTATTTT.

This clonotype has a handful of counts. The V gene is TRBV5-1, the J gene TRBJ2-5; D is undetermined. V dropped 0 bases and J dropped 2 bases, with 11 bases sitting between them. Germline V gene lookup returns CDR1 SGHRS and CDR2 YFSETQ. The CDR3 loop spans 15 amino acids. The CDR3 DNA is TGCGCCAGCAGCTTGGGAGTAGTGGGACAAGAGACCCAGTACTTC. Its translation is CASSLGVVGQETQYF.

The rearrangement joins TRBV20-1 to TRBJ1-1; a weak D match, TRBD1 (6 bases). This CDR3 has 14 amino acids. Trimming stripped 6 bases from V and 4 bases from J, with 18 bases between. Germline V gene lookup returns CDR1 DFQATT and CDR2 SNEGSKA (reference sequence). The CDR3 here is CSAVRGGAGTEAFF. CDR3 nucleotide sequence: TGCAGTGCCGTTCGTGGGGGGGCGGGCACTGAAGCTTTCTTT.

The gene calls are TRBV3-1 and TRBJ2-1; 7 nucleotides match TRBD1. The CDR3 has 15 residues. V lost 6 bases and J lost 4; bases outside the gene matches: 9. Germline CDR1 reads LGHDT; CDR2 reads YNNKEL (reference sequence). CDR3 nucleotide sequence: TGTGCCAGCAGTCGACCGGGACAGCAATACAATGAGCAGTTCTTC. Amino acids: CASSRPGQQYNEQFF.

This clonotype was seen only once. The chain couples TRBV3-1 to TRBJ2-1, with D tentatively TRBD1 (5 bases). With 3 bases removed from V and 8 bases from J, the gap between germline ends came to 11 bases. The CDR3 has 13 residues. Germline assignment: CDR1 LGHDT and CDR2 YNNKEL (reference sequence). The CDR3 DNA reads TGTGCCAGCAGCCACCAGGGATTCTATGAGCAGTTCTTC. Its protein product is CASSHQGFYEQFF.

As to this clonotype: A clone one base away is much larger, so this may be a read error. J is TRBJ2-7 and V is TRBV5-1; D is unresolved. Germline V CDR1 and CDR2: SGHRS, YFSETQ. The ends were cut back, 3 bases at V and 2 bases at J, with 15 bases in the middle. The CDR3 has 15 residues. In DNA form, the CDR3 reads TGCGCCAGCAGCTACGACGGAACGGGCCCCTACGAGCAGTACTTC. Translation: CASSYDGTGPYEQYF.

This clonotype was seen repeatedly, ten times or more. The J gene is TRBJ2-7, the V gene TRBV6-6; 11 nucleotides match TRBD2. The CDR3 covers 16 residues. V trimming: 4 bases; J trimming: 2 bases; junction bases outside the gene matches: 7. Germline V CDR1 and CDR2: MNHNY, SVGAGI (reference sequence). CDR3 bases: TGTGCCAGCAGTTCACTACTAGCGGGAGTCCCCTACGAGCAGTACTTC. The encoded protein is CASSSLLAGVPYEQYF.